One sample yielded the 31 T cell receptor beta chains listed below, sequenced in a study of T cells after yellow fever vaccination. TCRdb recomputed calls from the 5' RACE reads with MiXCR, one row per CDR3 protein. The data show 450,000 to 650,000 distinct CDR3 sequences, with 21% seen just once and around 17% held by the top ten. The source was PBMCs, collected more than 20 days after the first yellow fever vaccination. The receptors shown here come from a man aged 18 to 29 who received the YFV17D yellow fever vaccine.

The rearrangement links TRBV3-1 to TRBJ2-3; D is unresolved. Germline loops: CDR1 LGHDT, CDR2 YNNKEL (reference sequence). The CDR3 runs to 13 residues. Trimming left V 0 bases short and J 3 bases short, with 4 bases between. The chain's CDR3 is CASSQDLTDTQYF. The CDR3, as DNA: TGTGCCAGCAGCCAAGATCTAACAGATACGCAGTATTTT.

The table lists this clonotype with a few counts. The rearrangement uses TRBV4-3 and TRBJ2-1, with 10 bases that match TRBD2. There are 18 residues in the CDR3. Germline lookup yields CDR1 LGHNA and CDR2 YSLEER. Germline trimming cut 1 base from V and 5 bases from J; bases unmatched to any gene: 11. The CDR3, as DNA: TGCGCCAGCAGCCAAGGAGTCGGTTCCGGGACTAGCGACAATGAGCAGTTCTTC. Translating it yields CASSQGVGSGTSDNEQFF.

The V and J genes are TRBV21-1 and TRBJ2-2. TRBV21-1 is recorded as a pseudogene. The CDR3 contains 14 residues. The CDR3 bases are TGTGCCAGCAGCAAAAGCAAGGTTACCGGGGAGCTGTTTTTT. The encoded protein is CASSKSKVTGELFF.

The V and J genes are TRBV24-1 and TRBJ2-5; D not resolved. Germline V gene data show CDR1 as KGHDR and CDR2 as SFDVKD. V shed 0 bases and J shed 1 base, with 8 bases lying between them. The CDR3 totals 15 residues. The CDR3 is CATSDLGQIQETQYF. The CDR3 region has the DNA TGTGCCACCAGTGATTTGGGCCAGATCCAAGAGACCCAGTACTTC.

The gene calls are TRBV7-3 and TRBJ2-2, with D perhaps TRBD1 (5 bases). From germline, CDR1 is SGHTA and CDR2 FQGTGA. Trimming stripped 2 bases from V and 4 bases from J, with 8 bases between. The CDR3 has 14 amino acids. CDR3: CASSLVGPTGELFF. The CDR3 nucleotides are TGTGCCAGCAGCTTAGTGGGGCCCACCGGGGAGCTGTTTTTT.

The chain links TRBV12-3 or TRBV12-4 to TRBJ2-7; 10 bases map to TRBD2. The CDR3 is made up of 15 amino acids. V dropped 4 bases and J dropped 2; count of bases not matched to a gene: 5. This CDR3 is CASSYQTSGAYEQYV. CDR3 nucleotides: TGTGCCAGCAGTTACCAAACTAGCGGGGCCTACGAGCAGTACGTC.

The chain recombines TRBV3-1 with TRBJ2-1; 13 bases fit TRBD2. The junction had 3 bases not matched to a gene; V was cut back by 4 bases and J by 3 bases. The CDR3 totals 16 residues. Germline CDR1 LGHDT, CDR2 YNNKEL (reference sequence). As DNA, the CDR3 is TGTGCCAGCAGCCCACGGACTAGCGGGGGCTACAATGAGCAGTTCTTC. This translates into CASSPRTSGGYNEQFF.

The chain joins TRBV2 to TRBJ1-1; D is unclear. The CDR3 loop spans 14 amino acids. V was shortened by 1 base and J by 3 bases, with 9 bases between the two germline ends. CDR1 SNHLY and CDR2 FYNNEI come from the germline V gene. CDR3 in amino acids: CASSEDVEYTEAFF. In nucleotides, the CDR3 is TGTGCCAGCAGTGAAGACGTCGAATACACTGAAGCTTTCTTT.

This chain connects TRBV7-9 to TRBJ1-2; 7 nucleotides agree with TRBD1. With V trimmed by 5 bases and J by 8 bases, 11 bases remained unmatched. The length of the CDR3 is 14 residues. Germline lookup yields CDR1 SEHNR and CDR2 FQNEAQ (reference sequence). The CDR3 region has the DNA TGTGCCAGCAGCCCCCCTGGCCAGGGGGACGGCTACACCTTC. Its protein is CASSPPGQGDGYTF.

This clonotype was detected a few times. The J gene is TRBJ1-4, the V gene TRBV14; D possibly corresponds to TRBD1 (5 bases). The CDR3 extends over 13 amino acids. Trimming removed 4 bases from V and 8 bases from J, with 11 bases in between. Germline V CDR1 and CDR2: SGHDN, FVKESK. The CDR3 DNA reads as TGTGCCAGCAGCCGGGACCCGCGAGAAAAACTGTTTTTT. This translates into CASSRDPREKLFF.

The chain links TRBV20-1 to TRBJ2-1, with D perhaps TRBD2 (5 bases). This CDR3 spans 14 amino acids. In germline, CDR1 is DFQATT, CDR2 SNEGSKA (reference sequence). The V end was cut by 5 bases, the J end by 10 bases, with 21 bases between. The CDR3 coding sequence is TGCAGTGCTGGGGAGTATTTACCCCTGGACGAGCAGTTCTTC. Translation gives CSAGEYLPLDEQFF.

V is TRBV29-1 and J is TRBJ1-1, with D tentatively TRBD1 (6 bases). V lost 7 bases to trimming and J lost 3 bases, with 15 bases between them. Germline lookup yields CDR1 SQVTM and CDR2 ANQGSEA. The CDR3 is 13 residues long. The CDR3 is CSAANAGDTEAFF. The CDR3 DNA reads TGCAGCGCCGCGAATGCAGGGGACACTGAAGCTTTCTTT. Using reference TRBV29-1 and TRBJ1-1 for the parts outside the CDR3, the full variable domain is SAVISQKPSRDICQRGTSLTIQCQVDSQVTMMFWYRQQPGQSLTLIATANQGSEATYESGFVIDKFPISRPNLTFSTLTVSNMSPEDSSIYLCSAANAGDTEAFFGQGTRLTVV.

Regarding this clonotype: Being one base from a much bigger clone, this may be a read error. The chain carries TRBV7-3 and TRBJ2-1; D is uncertain. Germline V gene sequence: CDR1 SGHTA, CDR2 FQGTGA. The CDR3 loop spans 11 amino acids. The CDR3 region has the DNA TGTGCCAGCAGCTCCAACAATGAGCAGTTCTTC. Protein: CASSSNNEQFF.

This rearrangement joins TRBV7-2 to TRBJ1-1; TRBD1 matches at 7 bases. The V gene's germline CDR1 is SGHTA and CDR2 FQGNSA. Germline trimming cut 1 base from V and 6 bases from J; bases unmatched to any gene: 5. The CDR3 consists of 14 residues. The CDR3 here is CASSLDRGRAEAFF. In DNA form, the CDR3 reads TGTGCCAGCAGCTTAGACAGGGGACGGGCTGAAGCTTTCTTT.

This clonotype occurred once. The V and J genes are TRBV7-9 and TRBJ1-4; TRBD1 is a possible D gene (6 bases). Germline-derived CDR1 and CDR2 are SEHNR and FQNEAQ (reference sequence). The CDR3 runs 14 residues. Trimming took off 8 bases at V and 8 bases at J, with 18 bases between the two ends. Here the CDR3 DNA reads TGTGCCAGCCGTCTCACAGGGTCGGCGGAAAAACTGTTTTTT. Translated: CASRLTGSAEKLFF.

The chain recombines TRBV12-3 or TRBV12-4 with TRBJ2-3; a possible D gene is TRBD2 (5 bases). The CDR3 spans 16 residues. Trimming cost V 3 bases and J 2 bases, with 15 bases left between them. The CDR3 sequence is CASSFSGSLNTDTQYF. The DNA for the CDR3 is TGTGCCAGCAGTTTCTCGGGAAGTCTTAACACAGATACGCAGTATTTT.

The chain joins TRBV20-1 to TRBJ2-3; no clear D gene. The V gene lost 6 bases and the J gene lost 1 base, with 8 bases spanning the gap. CDR1 and CDR2 from the germline V gene are DFQATT and SNEGSKA (reference sequence). The CDR3 runs to 12 residues. CDR3 DNA: TGCAGTGCCCGGCCCGGCACAGATACGCAGTATTTT. This sequence encodes CSARPGTDTQYF.

The chain uses TRBV29-1 and TRBJ2-2; D is tentatively TRBD1 or TRBD2 (6 bases each). The CDR3 has 15 residues. V lost 0 bases and J lost 5, with 13 bases in between. Germline assignment: CDR1 SQVTM and CDR2 ANQGSEA. This CDR3 reads CSVEEPRRGTGELFF. For the CDR3, the DNA is TGCAGCGTTGAAGAGCCTAGGAGGGGGACCGGGGAGCTGTTTTTT.

This chain joins TRBV7-3 and TRBJ2-5, with 12 bases matching TRBD1. V shed 5 bases and J 5 bases; nucleotides not matched to a gene: 9. The germline CDR1 and CDR2 sequences are SGHTA and FQGTGA. This CDR3 has 16 residues. This chain's CDR3 is CASSPSGQGAAETQYF. CDR3 DNA: TGTGCCAGCAGCCCCTCGGGACAGGGGGCGGCGGAGACCCAGTACTTC.

The V gene is TRBV7-3, the J gene TRBJ2-5; no clear D gene. The CDR3 runs to 13 residues. Trimming took 5 bases from V and 5 from J, leaving 12 bases between them. Germline V lookup: CDR1 SGHTA, CDR2 FQGTGA. In nucleotides, the CDR3 is TGTGCCAGCAGCCCCGCCGCGACGGAGACCCAGTACTTC. Protein: CASSPAATETQYF.

This clonotype was counted between two and nine times. V gene TRBV24-1 combines with J gene TRBJ2-3; 12 positions match TRBD1. Germline lookup yields CDR1 KGHDR and CDR2 SFDVKD. V shed 4 bases, J shed 4 bases, and the junction held 8 bases outside the gene matches. CDR3 size: 17 residues. The CDR3 nucleotides are TGTGCCACCAGTGAGGTGGGGACAGGGGGCAGAGCAGATACGCAGTATTTT. Its protein is CATSEVGTGGRADTQYF.

This clonotype was detected many times. V gene TRBV12-3 or TRBV12-4 combines with J gene TRBJ1-1; tentative D call: TRBD1 (5 bases). The V end lost 6 bases, the J end lost 3 bases, and 14 bases lay between the germline ends. This CDR3 is 14 amino acids long. The CDR3 DNA sequence: TGTGCCAGCAGCCCTGGGGGGGACTACACTGAAGCTTTCTTT. Its protein is CASSPGGDYTEAFF.

Comments on this clonotype: At one end, the junction sequence differs from germline, possibly due to a read error. The V gene is TRBV12-3 or TRBV12-4, the J gene TRBJ2-2, with no clear D. The CDR3 covers 13 residues. In nucleotides, the CDR3 is TGTACCAGCTCCAGTGGGAACACCGGGGAGCTGTTTTTT. It is translated as CTSSSGNTGELFF.

This clonotype was picked up many times. V and J are TRBV25-1 and TRBJ2-3; the D gene is possibly TRBD1 (6 bases). Germline V gives CDR1 MGHDK, CDR2 SYGVNS. Trimming shortened V by 2 bases and J by 0 bases, and 21 bases separated the two germline ends. The CDR3 has 19 amino acids. The CDR3 here is CASSEEFTGTPVSTDTQYF. Here the CDR3 DNA reads TGTGCCAGCAGTGAAGAATTTACCGGGACACCTGTTAGCACAGATACGCAGTATTTT. The full variable domain, completed using reference TRBV25-1 and TRBJ2-3, is EADIYQTPRYLVIGTGKKITLECSQTMGHDKMYWYQQDPGMELHLIHYSYGVNSTEKGDLSSESTVSRIRTEHFPLTLESARPSHTSQYLCASSEEFTGTPVSTDTQYFGPGTRLTVL.

In its sample, this clonotype was seen a few times. The gene calls are TRBV24-1 and TRBJ2-1, with D perhaps TRBD1 (5 bases). Trimming removed 4 bases at V and 6 bases at J, with 9 bases between. The germline V gene encodes CDR1 KGHDR and CDR2 SFDVKD. This CDR3 region has 13 residues. CDR3 sequence reads: CATSEPQGNEQFF. The DNA of the CDR3 is TGTGCCACCAGTGAGCCTCAGGGCAATGAGCAGTTCTTC.

DNA for the CDR3: TGTGCCAGCAGAGGACAGGGCTACTACAATGAGCAGTTCTTC. It encodes CASRGQGYYNEQFF. This rearrangement joins TRBV7-2 to TRBJ2-1; TRBD1 aligns across 8 bases. The length of the CDR3 is 14 residues. V lost 6 bases to trimming and J lost 3 bases; unmatched junction nucleotides: 4. Looked up from germline, CDR1 is SGHTA and CDR2 is FQGNSA.

This clonotype was detected a few times. The chain couples TRBV28 to TRBJ2-5; D remains ambiguous. V lost 4 bases and J lost 2, with 8 bases in between. Germline V gene sequence: CDR1 MDHEN, CDR2 SYDVKM. This CDR3 is 13 amino acids long. The CDR3 loop is CASSSTDQETQYF. The CDR3 DNA reads TGTGCCAGCAGTTCGACGGATCAAGAGACCCAGTACTTC.

This clonotype was observed a few times. The chain has TRBV5-1 and TRBJ2-7; D uncertain. The germline gives CDR1 SGHRS, CDR2 YFSETQ. The CDR3 runs to 14 residues. The germline V and J ends were trimmed by 2 bases and 3 bases, with 12 bases remaining between them. CDR3 in DNA: TGCGCCAGCAGCTTTGAAAGAAAGGACTACGAGCAGTACTTC. This encodes CASSFERKDYEQYF.

This clonotype was detected only a few times. The chain has TRBV24-1 and TRBJ2-1; D may be TRBD2 (6 bases). Trimming took off 5 bases at V and 12 bases at J, with 10 bases between the two ends. The CDR3 totals 11 residues. Germline CDR1 reads KGHDR; CDR2 reads SFDVKD. The DNA of the CDR3 is TGTGCCACCAGTGGCGGGGCGGCGCAGTTCTTC. Translation gives CATSGGAAQFF.

Only a few counts were recorded for this clonotype. V gene TRBV12-3 or TRBV12-4 combines with J gene TRBJ2-3; D unclear. The V and J ends lost 5 bases and 6 bases respectively, with 18 bases between them. The CDR3 totals 15 residues. The CDR3 loop reads CASSGVAASVDTQYF. In nucleotides, the CDR3 is TGTGCCAGCAGTGGAGTAGCCGCCTCGGTGGATACGCAGTATTTT.

This clonotype was seen a handful of times. The chain recombines TRBV13 with TRBJ1-5; 8 bases fit TRBD1. Germline CDR1 is PRHDT and CDR2 is FYEKMQ (reference sequence). Trimming cost V 5 bases and J 5 bases; bases outside gene matches: 5. The length of the CDR3 is 14 residues. CDR3 bases: TGTGCCAGCAGCAAACAGGGGGTCCATCAGCCCCAGCATTTT. Translated: CASSKQGVHQPQHF.